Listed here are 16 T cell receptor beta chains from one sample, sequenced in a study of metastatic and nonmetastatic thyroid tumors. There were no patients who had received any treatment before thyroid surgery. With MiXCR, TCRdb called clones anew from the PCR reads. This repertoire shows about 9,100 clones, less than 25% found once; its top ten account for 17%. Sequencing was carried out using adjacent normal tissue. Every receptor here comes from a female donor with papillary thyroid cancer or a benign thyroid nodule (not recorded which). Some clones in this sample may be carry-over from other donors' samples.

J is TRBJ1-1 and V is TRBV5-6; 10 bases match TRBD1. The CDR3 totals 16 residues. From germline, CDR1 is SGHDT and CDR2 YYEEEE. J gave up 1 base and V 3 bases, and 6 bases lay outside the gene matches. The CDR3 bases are TGTGCCAGCAGCTATGCTAGGACAGGGGGGAACACTGAAGCTTTCTTT. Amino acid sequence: CASSYARTGGNTEAFF.

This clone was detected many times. CDR3 coding DNA: TGCAGTGCTAGCCCAGGACAGGGGGCCTTAGAGACCCAGTACTTC. This encodes CSASPGQGALETQYF. The chain combines TRBV20-1 with TRBJ2-5, with TRBD1 matching over 11 bases. Trimming at V came to 3 bases and at J to 4 bases, leaving 7 bases not matched to a gene. The germline CDR1 and CDR2 sequences are DFQATT and SNEGSKA (reference sequence). The CDR3 loop spans 15 amino acids.

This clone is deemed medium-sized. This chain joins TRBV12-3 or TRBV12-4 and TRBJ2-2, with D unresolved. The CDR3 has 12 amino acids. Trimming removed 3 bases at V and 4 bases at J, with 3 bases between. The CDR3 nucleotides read TGTGCCAGCAGTTTCGGCACCGGGGAGCTGTTTTTT. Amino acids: CASSFGTGELFF.

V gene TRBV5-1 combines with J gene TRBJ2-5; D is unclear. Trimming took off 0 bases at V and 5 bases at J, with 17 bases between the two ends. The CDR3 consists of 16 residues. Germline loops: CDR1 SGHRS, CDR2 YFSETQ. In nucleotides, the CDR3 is TGCGCCAGCAGCTTGGCCTTCGGAAGGGTAGGCGAGACCCAGTACTTC. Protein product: CASSLAFGRVGETQYF.

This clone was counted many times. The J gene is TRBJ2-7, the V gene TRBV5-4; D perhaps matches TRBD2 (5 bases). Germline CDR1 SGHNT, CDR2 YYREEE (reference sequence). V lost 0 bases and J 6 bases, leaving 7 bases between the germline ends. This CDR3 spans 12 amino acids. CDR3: CASSLGGSEQYF. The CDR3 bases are TGTGCCAGCAGCTTGGGAGGGTCCGAGCAGTACTTC.

The CDR3 reads CASTIDDRVGNEQFF. As DNA, the CDR3 is TGTGCCAGCACCATTGATGACCGGGTCGGCAATGAGCAGTTCTTC. The rearrangement uses TRBV12-3 or TRBV12-4 and TRBJ2-1; no firm D call. Trimming removed 7 bases at V and 6 bases at J, with 19 bases between. This CDR3 comprises 15 residues.

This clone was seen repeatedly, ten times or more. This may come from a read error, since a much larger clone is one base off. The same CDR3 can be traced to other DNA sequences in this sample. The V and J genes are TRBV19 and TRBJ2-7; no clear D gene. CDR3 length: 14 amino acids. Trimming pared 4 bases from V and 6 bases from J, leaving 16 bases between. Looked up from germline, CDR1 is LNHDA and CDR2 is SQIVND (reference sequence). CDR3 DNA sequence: TGTGCCAGTAGTACCCTGGGAACTCTTACCGAGCAGTACTTC. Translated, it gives CASSTLGTLTEQYF. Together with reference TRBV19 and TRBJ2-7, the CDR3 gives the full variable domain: DGGITQSPKYLFRKEGQNVTLSCEQNLNHDAMYWYRQDPGQGLRLIYYSQIVNDFQKGDIAEGYSVSREKKESFPLTVTSAQKNPTAFYLCASSTLGTLTEQYFGPGTRLTVT.

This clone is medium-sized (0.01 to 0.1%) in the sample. The CDR3 DNA sequence: TGCGCCAGCAGCCAAGGAACAGGGGGTGCCTACGAGCAGTACTTC. Amino acid sequence: CASSQGTGGAYEQYF. The chain is built from TRBV4-3 and TRBJ2-7; 8 bases line up with TRBD1. Germline V gene lookup returns CDR1 LGHNA and CDR2 YSLEER. Unmatched junction bases numbered 4, after V lost 1 base and J lost 2 bases. The CDR3 runs 15 residues.

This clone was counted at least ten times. The CDR3 sequence: CASSQVNRGNEQYF. CDR3 nucleotides: TGCGCCAGCAGCCAAGTCAACAGGGGTAACGAGCAGTACTTC. The V call is TRBV4-1, the J call TRBJ2-7, with TRBD1 matching over 7 bases. CDR1 MGHRA and CDR2 YSYEKL come from the germline V gene. The CDR3 contains 14 residues. Trimming removed 1 base from V and 5 bases from J; junction bases left unmatched: 5.

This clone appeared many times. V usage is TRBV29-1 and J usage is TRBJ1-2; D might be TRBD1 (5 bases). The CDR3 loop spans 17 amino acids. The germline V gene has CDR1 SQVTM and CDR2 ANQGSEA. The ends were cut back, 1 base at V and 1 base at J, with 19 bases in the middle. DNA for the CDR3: TGCAGCGTTGAAGTTCCAGGGAGAGGCGAAGTTAACTATGGCTACACCTTC. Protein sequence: CSVEVPGRGEVNYGYTF. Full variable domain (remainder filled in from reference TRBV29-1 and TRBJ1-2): SAVISQKPSRDICQRGTSLTIQCQVDSQVTMMFWYRQQPGQSLTLIATANQGSEATYESGFVIDKFPISRPNLTFSTLTVSNMSPEDSSIYLCSVEVPGRGEVNYGYTFGSGTRLTVV.

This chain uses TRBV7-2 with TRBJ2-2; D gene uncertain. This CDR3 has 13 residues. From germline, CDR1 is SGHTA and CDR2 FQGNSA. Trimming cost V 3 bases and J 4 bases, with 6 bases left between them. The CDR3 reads CASSFGSTGELFF. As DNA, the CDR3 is TGTGCCAGCAGCTTCGGAAGCACCGGGGAGCTGTTTTTT.

CDR3 coding DNA: TGTGCCAGCAGTTTAGTGGAAGGATACTATGGCTACACCTTC. Protein product: CASSLVEGYYGYTF. V usage is TRBV28 and J usage is TRBJ1-2; unclear D gene. The CDR3 length is 14 residues. In germline, CDR1 is MDHEN, CDR2 SYDVKM. Trimming stripped 2 bases from V and 3 bases from J, with 10 bases between.

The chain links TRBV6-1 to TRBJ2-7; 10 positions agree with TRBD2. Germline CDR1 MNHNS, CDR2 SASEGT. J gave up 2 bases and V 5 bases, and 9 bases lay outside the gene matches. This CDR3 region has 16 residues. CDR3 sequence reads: CASSRTTAGGPYEQYF. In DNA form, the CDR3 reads TGTGCCAGCAGTCGGACAACAGCGGGAGGGCCCTACGAGCAGTACTTC.

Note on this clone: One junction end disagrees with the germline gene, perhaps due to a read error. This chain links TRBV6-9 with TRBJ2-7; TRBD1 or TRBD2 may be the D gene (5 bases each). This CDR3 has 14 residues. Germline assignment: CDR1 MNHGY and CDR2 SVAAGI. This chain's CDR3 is CASSSLLGVYEQYF. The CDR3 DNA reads TGTGCAAGCAGTTCCCTTCTGGGGGTCTACGAGCAGTACTTC.

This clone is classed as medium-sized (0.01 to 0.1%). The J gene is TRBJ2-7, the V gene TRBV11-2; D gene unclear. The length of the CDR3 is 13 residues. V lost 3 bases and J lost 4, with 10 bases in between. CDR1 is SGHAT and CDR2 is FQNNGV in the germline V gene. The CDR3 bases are TGTGCCAGCAGCTTCGCCGGCGGTTACGAGCAGTACTTC. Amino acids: CASSFAGGYEQYF.

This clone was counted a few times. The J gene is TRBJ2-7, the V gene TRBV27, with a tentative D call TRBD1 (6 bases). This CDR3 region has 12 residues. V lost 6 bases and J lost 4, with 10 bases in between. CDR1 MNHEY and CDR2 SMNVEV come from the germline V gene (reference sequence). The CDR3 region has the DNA TGTGCCAGCAGACGCAGGGGTTACGAGCAGTACTTC. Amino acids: CASRRRGYEQYF.